Following are 23 T cell receptor beta chains from one sample sequenced in a study of blood T cells in healthy people across ages. PCR was performed a second time for roughly 7 to 11 cycles using a sample-barcoded 5' primer and a J-beta primer mix. TCRdb re-analysed the 5' RACE reads in MiXCR, keeping a single row per CDR3 protein. The sample holds approximately 810,000 distinct CDR3 sequences, about 28% seen once. The sequencing input was blood. Receptors originate from an elderly woman in good health.

The V call is TRBV20-1, the J call TRBJ1-4; no reliable D call. The CDR3 is 13 amino acids. Deletions cut 5 bases from V and 9 bases from J, with 16 bases between. Germline V lookup: CDR1 DFQATT, CDR2 SNEGSKA (reference sequence). The CDR3 DNA reads as TGCAGTGCTCCTGATGCATCTTCCAAAAAACTGTTTTTT. This codes for CSAPDASSKKLFF.

This clonotype was found many times. Just one base apart from a much larger clone, this may be a read error. The chain recombines TRBV11-2 with TRBJ2-5, with D tentatively TRBD1 or TRBD2 (5 bases each). Per the germline V gene, CDR1 is SGHAT and CDR2 is FQNNGV. V shed 4 bases and J shed 11 bases, with 17 bases lying between them. The CDR3 is made up of 13 amino acids. The CDR3 sequence is CASSSYQGDEQYF. In DNA, the CDR3 is TGTGCCAGCAGCTCTTATCAGGGAGATGAGCAGTACTTC.

Ten or more counts support this clonotype. The chain recombines TRBV5-1 with TRBJ2-3, with D uncertain. This CDR3 comprises 14 residues. Trimming took off 5 bases at V and 0 bases at J, with 10 bases between the two ends. The germline V gene encodes CDR1 SGHRS and CDR2 YFSETQ. The CDR3 region is CASRKQGSTDTQYF. CDR3 nucleotide sequence: TGCGCCAGCAGAAAACAAGGCAGCACAGATACGCAGTATTTT.

Many counts were recorded for this clonotype. This chain links TRBV25-1 with TRBJ2-1, with D unresolved. CDR1 MGHDK and CDR2 SYGVNS come from the germline V gene. Trimming removed 1 base at V and 7 bases at J, with 14 bases between. The CDR3 covers 15 residues. CDR3 sequence (DNA): TGTGCCAGCAGTGAATTCGTGGCGGCGAGAAATGAGCAGTTCTTC. Translation: CASSEFVAARNEQFF. Filled out from reference TRBV25-1 and TRBJ2-1, the complete variable domain reads EADIYQTPRYLVIGTGKKITLECSQTMGHDKMYWYQQDPGMELHLIHYSYGVNSTEKGDLSSESTVSRIRTEHFPLTLESARPSHTSQYLCASSEFVAARNEQFFGPGTRLTVL.

CDR3 region: CASSPCRGALQETQYF. The CDR3 region has the DNA TGTGCCAGCAGCCCGTGCCGGGGGGCCTTACAAGAGACCCAGTACTTC. The V and J genes are TRBV7-2 and TRBJ2-5, with D maybe TRBD2 (7 bases). Looked up from germline, CDR1 is SGHTA and CDR2 is FQGNSA. Trimming removed 5 bases from V and 2 bases from J, with 18 bases in between. The CDR3 length is 16 residues. The complete variable domain, with remaining parts taken from reference TRBV7-2 and TRBJ2-5, reads GAGVSQSPSNKVTEKGKDVELRCDPISGHTALYWYRQSLGQGLEFLIYFQGNSAPDKSGLPSDRFSAERTGGSVSTLTIQRTQQEDSAVYLCASSPCRGALQETQYFGPGTRLLVL.

With regard to this clonotype: A read error is possible here, since a much larger clone lies one base away. This rearrangement joins TRBV4-3 to TRBJ2-4; the D gene is possibly TRBD1 (6 bases). The germline V gene has CDR1 LGHNA and CDR2 YSLEER. The CDR3 length is 14 residues. Trimming took 0 bases from V and 13 from J, leaving 16 bases between them. CDR3 region: CASSQETGSYGQYF. As DNA, the CDR3 is TGCGCCAGCAGCCAAGAAACAGGGAGTTACGGGCAGTACTTC.

This chain connects TRBV5-5 to TRBJ2-2, with 7 nucleotides matching TRBD2. The V gene end was trimmed by 0 bases and the J gene end by 5 bases; junction bases not matched to a gene: 4. CDR1 SGHKS and CDR2 YYEKEE come from the germline V gene (reference sequence). This CDR3 contains 15 residues. CDR3 in amino acids: CASSLVAGLTGELFF. DNA for the CDR3: TGTGCCAGCAGCTTGGTAGCGGGCTTGACCGGGGAGCTGTTTTTT.

At least ten counts were recorded for this clonotype. In DNA form, the CDR3 reads TGTGCCATCAGCTCCGGGACAGGGCCCGAGCAGTACTTC. Its translation is CAISSGTGPEQYF. This chain joins TRBV10-3 and TRBJ2-7; 9 nucleotides match TRBD1. The CDR3 loop spans 13 amino acids. The germline CDR1 and CDR2 sequences are ENHRY and SYGVKD. Losses at the gene ends were 6 bases for V and 6 bases for J; bases not matched to a gene: 6.

In its sample, this clonotype was seen once. A much larger clone differs from this one at a single base, so this may be a read error. The chain carries TRBV29-1 and TRBJ2-3; maybe TRBD1 (8 bases). With 5 bases removed from V and 7 bases from J, the gap between germline ends came to 31 bases. The CDR3 runs 18 residues. Germline lookup yields CDR1 SQVTM and CDR2 ANQGSEA. As DNA, the CDR3 is TGCAGCGTTATGGGGGGGGCTTTTTCCGGACAGGGAATGAATACGCAGTATTTT. It encodes CSVMGGAFSGQGMNTQYF.

In its sample, this clonotype was seen a few times. This chain links TRBV7-9 with TRBJ1-5; the match to TRBD1 covers 7 bases. The germline CDR1 and CDR2 sequences are SEHNR and FQNEAQ (reference sequence). V shed 5 bases and J 3 bases; nucleotides not matched to a gene: 10. CDR3 length: 16 residues. CDR3 sequence (DNA): TGTGCCAGCAGCCCAGGGGGAGCCGGAGTCAATCAGCCCCAGCATTTT. Protein: CASSPGGAGVNQPQHF. Combining the CDR3 with reference TRBV7-9 and TRBJ1-5 gives the whole variable domain DTGVSQNPRHKITKRGQNVTFRCDPISEHNRLYWYRQTLGQGPEFLTYFQNEAQLEKSRLLSDRFSAERPKGSFSTLEIQRTEQGDSAMYLCASSPGGAGVNQPQHFGDGTRLSIL.

The CDR3 region has the DNA TGCGCCAGCAGTCCCGGGACACTCTTCCAAGAGCAGTACTTC. Its protein is CASSPGTLFQEQYF. V usage is TRBV10-1 and J usage is TRBJ2-5; a possible D gene is TRBD1 (6 bases). Germline V gene data show CDR1 as WNHNN and CDR2 as SYGVQD (reference sequence). This CDR3 is built from 14 residues. The V end was cut by 5 bases, the J end by 11 bases, with 21 bases between.

This clonotype was counted many times. V gene TRBV10-3 combines with J gene TRBJ2-5; TRBD1 matches 9 bases. The germline V gene has CDR1 ENHRY and CDR2 SYGVKD. V dropped 3 bases and J dropped 5; count of bases not matched to a gene: 7. The CDR3 loop spans 15 amino acids. The CDR3 DNA is TGTGCCATCAGTGACTCTGGACAGGGGAGGGAGACCCAGTACTTC. The encoded protein is CAISDSGQGRETQYF.

This clonotype was counted many times. The chain recombines TRBV12-3 or TRBV12-4 with TRBJ2-7; unclear D gene. V lost 3 bases and J lost 5, with 8 bases in between. This CDR3 is 12 amino acids long. The CDR3: CASSLISHEQYF. In DNA form, the CDR3 reads TGTGCCAGCAGTTTGATATCCCACGAGCAGTACTTC.

This clonotype was seen a single time. The chain is built from TRBV5-4 and TRBJ2-1, with a possible D match to TRBD2 (6 bases). Germline lookup yields CDR1 SGHNT and CDR2 YYREEE (reference sequence). V was shortened by 0 bases and J by 9 bases, with 16 bases between the two germline ends. This CDR3 is built from 15 residues. This CDR3 is CASSLVGPGELEQFF. The CDR3 DNA is TGTGCCAGCAGCTTGGTTGGGCCGGGAGAGCTTGAGCAGTTCTTC.

The gene calls are TRBV28 and TRBJ2-1; either TRBD1 or TRBD2 may fit D (5 bases each). Germline V gives CDR1 MDHEN, CDR2 SYDVKM. The germline V and J ends were trimmed by 3 bases and 5 bases, with 17 bases remaining between them. This CDR3 is built from 16 residues. For the CDR3, the DNA is TGTGCCAGCAGTTTTGGGCTTGCAGGGAGCAACAATGAGCAGTTCTTC. It is translated as CASSFGLAGSNNEQFF.

This clonotype was found a few times. V usage is TRBV5-4 and J usage is TRBJ1-2, with TRBD1 matching over 12 bases. Unmatched junction bases numbered 13, after V lost 4 bases and J lost 6 bases. The CDR3 sequence is 17 residues long. CDR1 and CDR2 from the germline V gene are SGHNT and YYREEE (reference sequence). The CDR3: CASSQGGAGTGGNGYTF. The CDR3 coding sequence is TGTGCCAGCAGCCAAGGGGGGGCCGGGACAGGGGGCAATGGCTACACCTTC.

The genes are TRBV10-3 and TRBJ1-1; TRBD1 might be the D (5 bases). Germline assignment: CDR1 ENHRY and CDR2 SYGVKD. This CDR3 region has 14 residues. The V end lost 10 bases, the J end lost 0 bases, and 15 bases lay between the germline ends. The CDR3 nucleotides are TGTGCCACCTCGCAGGCAGGGTTGAACACTGAAGCTTTCTTT. It yields the protein CATSQAGLNTEAFF.

In the case of this clonotype: The CDR3 end shows no conserved phenylalanine or tryptophan, and so a read error is likely. Because the CDR3's place on the DNA is in doubt, the DNA is left out and the CDR3 is given as listed by TCRdb. V usage is TRBV11-2 and J usage is TRBJ2-1. 15 amino acids form the CDR3, both terminal residues included. CDR1 and CDR2 (germline): SGHAT, FQNNGV. The CDR3 spells CASSLGHSRYNEQLV.

This clonotype was observed many times. The chain carries TRBV2 and TRBJ2-7; the D gene is possibly TRBD2 (5 bases). V was trimmed by 6 bases and J by 6 bases, leaving 9 bases between them. The CDR3 consists of 11 residues. Germline values: CDR1 SNHLY, CDR2 FYNNEI. The CDR3 DNA reads as TGTGCCAGCAGGGACTTCGGCGAGCAGTACTTC. It yields the protein CASRDFGEQYF.

This chain connects TRBV5-6 to TRBJ2-1; D is perhaps TRBD2 (5 bases). The DNA end lines up better with TRBJ2-7; the J call may be wrong. The CDR3 contains 13 residues. Germline V gene lookup returns CDR1 SGHDT and CDR2 YYEEEE. CDR3 bases: TGTGCCAGCAGCTTGGATGCGGCGGGTGAGCAGTACTTC. This translates into CASSLDAAGEQYF.

This clonotype was seen only a few times. The J gene is TRBJ2-4, the V gene TRBV7-8; D is possibly TRBD2 (6 bases). The length of the CDR3 is 14 residues. Germline loops: CDR1 SGHVS, CDR2 FQNEAQ. Trimming stripped 1 base from V and 10 bases from J, with 14 bases between. CDR3 DNA: TGTGCCAGCAGCTTAGAAGGCGGGATTGGGATTCAGTACTTC. It codes for CASSLEGGIGIQYF.

This clonotype was seen a few times. The chain has TRBV30 and TRBJ2-3; TRBD1 matches at 7 bases. The CDR3 length is 16 residues. Germline loops: CDR1 GTSNPN, CDR2 SVGIG (reference sequence). With V trimmed by 2 bases and J by 2 bases, 10 bases remained unmatched. DNA of the CDR3: TGTGCCTGGAGTAAAGGGGGCGCCGGAACCACAGATACGCAGTATTTT. It yields the protein CAWSKGGAGTTDTQYF.

The rearrangement uses TRBV2 and TRBJ2-5; D gene ambiguous. CDR1 and CDR2 from the germline V gene are SNHLY and FYNNEI. CDR3 length: 15 residues. Trimming shortened V by 7 bases and J by 5 bases, and 20 bases separated the two germline ends. The CDR3 spells CASNSGRTIRETQYF. CDR3 coding DNA: TGTGCCAGCAATAGTGGTAGGACCATTAGGGAGACCCAGTACTTC. The full variable domain, rest sourced from reference TRBV2 and TRBJ2-5, is EPEVTQTPSHQVTQMGQEVILRCVPISNHLYFYWYRQILGQKVEFLVSFYNNEISEKSEIFDDQFSVERPDGSNFTLKIRSTKLEDSAMYFCASNSGRTIRETQYFGPGTRLLVL.